This record covers a single T cell receptor beta chain. Its cognate antigen is unknown. This sample is part of a study of response to subunit inactivated influenza vaccine. The study's findings and limits: Authors suggested seasonal influenza vaccinations each recruit few new T cells.

The germline V gene has CDR1 GTSNPN and CDR2 SVGIG (reference sequence). V gave up 2 bases and J gave up 4 bases; unmatched junction bases: 8. This CDR3 is 15 amino acids long. TCRdb used MiXCR to reprocess the RT-PCR reads, holding one entry per CDR3 protein. The sample lists fewer than 400,000 distinct CDR3 sequences; 20% to 25% were seen once. V is TRBV30 and J is TRBJ2-1; 7 nucleotides agree with TRBD2. The origin of this receptor is a man between 50 and 75 years old who received an inactivated influenza vaccine. The specimen comprised PBMCs from blood, sampled about 20 months after vaccination. The CDR3, as DNA: TGTGCCTGGAGTAGCGCTAGCGGACTATACAATGAGCAGTTCTTC. Amino acids: CAWSSASGLYNEQFF.